The 12 T cell receptor beta chains reported below all come from one sample, sequenced in a study of graft-versus-host responses after intestinal transplantation. The assay was immunoSEQ multiplex PCR, and TCRdb's table has in-frame clones only and misses some. The data hold over 90,000 clones, with about 91% observed a single time. Antigens of these TCRs are unknown. The sequenced sample was unstimulated CD8+ T cells sorted from spleen or lymph node cells, obtained before intestinal transplant. The origin of the receptors is a human donor who received an intestinal transplant.

The V and J genes are TRBV5-1 and TRBJ2-7; 8 positions match TRBD1. The CDR3 contains 15 residues. In germline, CDR1 is SGHRS, CDR2 YFSETQ. V trimming: 3 bases; J trimming: 0 bases; junction bases outside the gene matches: 5. CDR3 sequence reads: CASSWGTGGSYEQYF. CDR3 DNA: TGCGCCAGCAGCTGGGGCACAGGGGGCTCCTACGAGCAGTACTTC.

As to this clone: Germline is not matched at one junction end, which may reflect a read error. The V call is TRBV13, the J call TRBJ2-4, with TRBD1 matching 10 bases. Germline assignment: CDR1 PRHDT and CDR2 FYEKMQ (reference sequence). This CDR3 is built from 14 residues. The CDR3 reads CASSVGQGENIQYF. The CDR3 DNA reads TGTGCCAGCAGCGTAGGACAGGGGGAAAACATTCAGTACTTC.

The gene calls are TRBV4-1 and TRBJ1-2; D is possibly TRBD1 (6 bases). The ends were cut back, 0 bases at V and 5 bases at J, with 19 bases in the middle. The germline V gene encodes CDR1 MGHRA and CDR2 YSYEKL. The CDR3 length is 17 residues. CDR3 region: CASSQDEGTGLGYGYTF. CDR3 nucleotides: TGCGCCAGCAGCCAAGATGAGGGAACAGGGCTAGGGTATGGCTACACCTTC.

The chain joins TRBV30 to TRBJ2-1; D perhaps matches TRBD2 (6 bases). The CDR3 is 13 residues long. Per germline, CDR1 GTSNPN and CDR2 SVGIG (reference sequence). V dropped 3 bases and J dropped 7 bases, with 13 bases sitting between them. The CDR3 DNA sequence: TGTGCCTGGAGGGCTAGCGTGGGGAATGAGCAGTTCTTC. Translating it yields CAWRASVGNEQFF.

V is TRBV7-3 and J is TRBJ1-1; maybe TRBD1 (5 bases). The CDR3 totals 13 residues. Trimming cost V 0 bases and J 4 bases, with 6 bases left between them. The germline gives CDR1 SGHTA, CDR2 FQGTGA. The CDR3 nucleotides are TGTGCCAGCAGCTTAACCGGGGGCACTGAAGCTTTCTTT. Residues: CASSLTGGTEAFF.

The gene calls are TRBV4-1 and TRBJ2-5; possibly TRBD2 for D (6 bases). The V and J ends lost 0 bases and 5 bases respectively, with 13 bases between them. The CDR3 is made up of 15 amino acids. Germline assignment: CDR1 MGHRA and CDR2 YSYEKL. CDR3 nucleotide sequence: TGCGCCAGCAGCCAAGATCGGGGGAAAGGGGAGACCCAGTACTTC. Translation gives CASSQDRGKGETQYF.

The rearrangement uses TRBV4-1 and TRBJ2-7; 7 positions match TRBD2. The CDR3 length is 16 residues. After removal of 1 base from V and 0 bases from J, the junction contained 6 bases not matched to a gene. Germline-derived CDR1 and CDR2 are MGHRA and YSYEKL. This chain's CDR3 is CASSQGWEGLSYEQYF. The CDR3 DNA follows: TGCGCCAGCAGCCAAGGTTGGGAGGGCCTCTCCTACGAGCAGTACTTC.

This rearrangement joins TRBV5-6 to TRBJ2-3; D unresolved. This CDR3 has 14 amino acids. CDR1 SGHDT and CDR2 YYEEEE come from the germline V gene. Trimming left V 2 bases short and J 6 bases short, with 13 bases between. CDR3 nucleotides: TGTGCCAGCAGCTTATCTACCGCATGGGATACGCAGTATTTT. Residues: CASSLSTAWDTQYF.

This clone was seen a handful of times. The chain uses TRBV30 and TRBJ1-4; TRBD1 matches 10 bases. This CDR3 spans 15 amino acids. J was trimmed by 5 bases and V by 0 bases; bases with no gene match: 3. Germline lookup yields CDR1 GTSNPN and CDR2 SVGIG (reference sequence). In DNA, the CDR3 is TGTGCCTGGAGTGTCCGACAGGGGGCCAATGAAAAACTGTTTTTT. Translating gives CAWSVRQGANEKLFF. Together with reference TRBV30 and TRBJ1-4, the CDR3 gives the full variable domain: SQTIHQWPATLVQPVGSPLSLECTVEGTSNPNLYWYRQAAGRGLQLLFYSVGIGQISSEVPQNLSASRPQDRQFILSSKKLLLSDSGFYLCAWSVRQGANEKLFFGSGTQLSVL.

This clone has just one count. The CDR3 DNA sequence: TGTGCCCCCGAGGGACTACCCTCCTACGAGCAGTACTTC. As protein: CAPEGLPSYEQYF. The chain links TRBV30 to TRBJ2-7; 7 bases line up with TRBD2. The CDR3 is 13 amino acids. The V and J ends lost 8 bases and 0 bases, in that order; junction bases with no gene match: 7. Germline V lookup: CDR1 GTSNPN, CDR2 SVGIG (reference sequence).

This chain uses TRBV27 with TRBJ1-4; D is perhaps TRBD1 (6 bases). Germline V CDR1 and CDR2: MNHEY, SMNVEV (reference sequence). With 5 bases removed from V and 7 bases from J, the gap between germline ends came to 20 bases. The CDR3 is made up of 16 amino acids. CDR3 DNA sequence: TGTGCCAGCAGTCACGCCTCCGACAGGTGGGGTGAAAAACTGTTTTTT. It codes for CASSHASDRWGEKLFF.

The chain combines TRBV4-2 with TRBJ1-1; D is unresolved. The CDR3 consists of 14 residues. Between the trimmed V and J ends, which lost 4 bases and 6 bases, there was a span of 15 bases. The germline CDR1 and CDR2 sequences are LGHNA and YNFKEQ. The CDR3 DNA reads TGTGCCAGCAGCCCTGTCGGGGAGCGGCCTGAAGCTTTCTTT. This sequence encodes CASSPVGERPEAFF.